This T cell receptor (beta chain) was recorded in a study of T-cell reconstitution after alpha-beta-depleted transplantation in children. Unique molecular identifiers tagged the TCRbeta library. TCRdb analysed the PCR reads with MiXCR anew, one entry per CDR3 protein. The table lists roughly 400,000 distinct CDR3 sequences, approximately 20% of them singletons, with less than 4.5% in the top ten. V was trimmed by 3 bases and J by 3 bases, leaving 8 bases between them. This CDR3 contains 13 residues. The chain carries TRBV12-3 or TRBV12-4 and TRBJ1-1; D not resolved. Sample: PBMCs from the stem cell graft donor, taken from the stem cell graft. The sequence was collected from a human donor who donated a stem cell graft to a child with acute myeloid leukemia. CDR3 region: CASSFRDDTEAFF. As DNA, the CDR3 is TGTGCCAGCAGTTTTCGGGATGACACTGAAGCTTTCTTT.